The 3 T cell receptor beta chains below all came from one sample that was sequenced in a study of shared clonotypes between healthy human individuals. Measured with immunoSEQ multiplex PCR; TCRdb has only the in-frame clones, and not every one. The table includes about 660,000 clones, approximately 79% detected once. Material for sequencing was memory CD4+ T cells sorted from blood. Regarding subset: CD45RA-negative fraction. The source of these receptors is a woman aged 30 to 39 in good health.

This clone showed up just once. A read error is possible here, since a much larger clone lies one base away. The identical CDR3 is also encoded by other nucleotide sequences in the sample. The chain joins TRBV7-9 to TRBJ1-1, with a tentative D call TRBD1 (6 bases). The CDR3 covers 13 residues. Germline lookup yields CDR1 SEHNR and CDR2 FQNEAQ (reference sequence). The V end was cut by 5 bases, the J end by 4 bases, with 11 bases between. CDR3 bases: TGTGCCAGCAGCACCGGACAGTTCACTGAAGCTTTCTTT. Amino acids: CASSTGQFTEAFF.

This chain connects TRBV5-6 to TRBJ2-5; D uncertain. Trimming took 0 bases from V and 4 from J, leaving 13 bases between them. Germline loops: CDR1 SGHDT, CDR2 YYEEEE. The CDR3 consists of 15 residues. The CDR3 sequence is CASSLEGARRETQYF. DNA of the CDR3: TGTGCCAGCAGCTTGGAGGGCGCTAGGAGAGAGACCCAGTACTTC.

As for this clone: The same CDR3 can be traced to other DNA sequences in this sample. The V and J genes are TRBV18 and TRBJ2-7, with 7 bases identical to TRBD2. The CDR3 consists of 14 residues. J lost 0 bases, V lost 5 bases, and 4 bases had no gene match. CDR1 is KGHSH and CDR2 is LQKENI in the germline V gene. CDR3 coding DNA: TGTGCCAGCTCATTGGGAGGGAGCTCCTACGAGCAGTACTTC. It encodes CASSLGGSSYEQYF.